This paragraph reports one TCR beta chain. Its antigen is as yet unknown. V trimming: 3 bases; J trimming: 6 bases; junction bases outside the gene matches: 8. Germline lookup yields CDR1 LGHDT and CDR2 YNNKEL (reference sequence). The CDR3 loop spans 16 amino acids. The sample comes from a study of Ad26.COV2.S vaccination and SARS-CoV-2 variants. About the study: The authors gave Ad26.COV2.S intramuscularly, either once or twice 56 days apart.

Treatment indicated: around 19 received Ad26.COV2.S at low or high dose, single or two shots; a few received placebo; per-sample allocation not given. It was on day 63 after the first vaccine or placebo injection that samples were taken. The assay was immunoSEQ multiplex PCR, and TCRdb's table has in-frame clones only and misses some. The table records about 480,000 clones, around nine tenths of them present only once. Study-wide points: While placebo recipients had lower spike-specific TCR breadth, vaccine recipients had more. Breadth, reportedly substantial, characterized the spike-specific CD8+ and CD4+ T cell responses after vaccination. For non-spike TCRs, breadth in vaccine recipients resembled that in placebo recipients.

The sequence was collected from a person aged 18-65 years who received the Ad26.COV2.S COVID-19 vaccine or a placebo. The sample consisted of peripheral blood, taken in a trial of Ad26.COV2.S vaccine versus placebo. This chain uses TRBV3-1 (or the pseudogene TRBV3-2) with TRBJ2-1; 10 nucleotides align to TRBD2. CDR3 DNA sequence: TGTGCCAGCAGCCAGACCCTAGCGGGAGCGGTCAATGAGCAGTTCTTC. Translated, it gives CASSQTLAGAVNEQFF.